The 12 T cell receptor beta chains below were found in one sample sequenced in a study of patients and donors after allogeneic stem cell transplantation. TCRdb re-called the RT-PCR reads through MiXCR, storing one row per CDR3 protein. The table has about a million distinct CDR3 sequences, about 20% seen once. The specimen was blood, either unsorted or a sorted T cell fraction (not recorded which). The receptors were gathered from a human donor who was either an allogeneic HSCT recipient or a stem cell or donor lymphocyte infusion donor (not recorded which). It is not recorded whose cells these are; they may come from a transplant donor.

The rearrangement joins TRBV12-3 or TRBV12-4 to TRBJ2-3, with D perhaps assigned TRBD1 or TRBD2 (5 bases each). V dropped 4 bases and J dropped 2 bases, with 10 bases sitting between them. The CDR3 has 14 amino acids. CDR3 in amino acids: CASSSGPNTDTQYF. For the CDR3, the DNA is TGTGCCAGCAGTTCGGGACCGAACACAGATACGCAGTATTTT.

This clonotype has a single count. The V gene is TRBV19, the J gene TRBJ1-4; D is uncertain. The V end lost 2 bases, the J end lost 8 bases, and 12 bases lay between the germline ends. This CDR3 region has 14 residues. Germline CDR1 LNHDA, CDR2 SQIVND (reference sequence). CDR3: CASSISVSSEKLFF. The CDR3 DNA follows: TGTGCCAGTAGTATATCAGTTTCCTCAGAAAAACTGTTTTTT.

This chain uses TRBV7-9 with TRBJ1-2; 8 nucleotides align to TRBD1. Per the germline V gene, CDR1 is SEHNR and CDR2 is FQNEAQ (reference sequence). With 5 bases clipped from V and 3 bases from J, the junction kept 8 bases outside the gene matches. This CDR3 has 15 amino acids. In nucleotides, the CDR3 is TGTGCCAGCAGCCCGACTGACAGGGGCGACTATGGCTACACCTTC. As protein: CASSPTDRGDYGYTF.

In this sample, this clonotype turned up a few times. This chain uses TRBV27 with TRBJ2-1, with D possibly TRBD2 on 6 matching bases. Germline assignment: CDR1 MNHEY and CDR2 SMNVEV (reference sequence). V lost 2 bases and J 5 bases, leaving 16 bases between the germline ends. This CDR3 is 16 amino acids long. DNA of the CDR3: TGTGCCAGCAGTTTAAATCCCAGCGGGCGAAACAATGAGCAGTTCTTC. This encodes CASSLNPSGRNNEQFF.

The rearrangement joins TRBV25-1 to TRBJ2-3; D is possibly TRBD2 (5 bases). The CDR3 runs to 16 residues. The germline V gene encodes CDR1 MGHDK and CDR2 SYGVNS. CDR3 nucleotide sequence: TGTGCTTGTACTATCGTCGGGGTGAATGGCACAGATACGCAGTATTTT. Amino acids: CACTIVGVNGTDTQYF.

There are a few counts of this clonotype. The chain uses TRBV6-5 and TRBJ1-5, with D hard to call. Germline CDR1 and CDR2: MNHEY and SVGAGI. Trimming stripped 0 bases from V and 5 bases from J, with 14 bases between. CDR3 length: 16 amino acids. The CDR3 is CASSYSEKGRDQPQHF. The CDR3, as DNA: TGTGCCAGCAGTTACTCAGAGAAAGGCCGGGATCAGCCCCAGCATTTT.

V gene TRBV12-3 or TRBV12-4 combines with J gene TRBJ1-1, with TRBD1 as a possible D gene (6 bases). This CDR3 contains 12 residues. V gave up 6 bases and J gave up 6 bases, with 11 bases separating them. The CDR3 region is CASSTGYAEAFF. CDR3 DNA sequence: TGTGCCAGCAGCACAGGGTATGCTGAAGCTTTCTTT.

V usage is TRBV2 and J usage is TRBJ1-4; 12 positions match TRBD1. This CDR3 is built from 17 residues. The junction had 12 bases not matched to a gene; V was cut back by 10 bases and J by 3 bases. Germline CDR1 reads SNHLY; CDR2 reads FYNNEI. The CDR3: CATETSGQGAPNEKLFF. The CDR3 DNA follows: TGTGCCACTGAAACTTCGGGACAGGGGGCGCCTAATGAAAAACTGTTTTTT. Full variable domain (outside the CDR3, taken from reference TRBV2 and TRBJ1-4): EPEVTQTPSHQVTQMGQEVILRCVPISNHLYFYWYRQILGQKVEFLVSFYNNEISEKSEIFDDQFSVERPDGSNFTLKIRSTKLEDSAMYFCATETSGQGAPNEKLFFGSGTQLSVL.

This clonotype showed up just a few times. The V call is TRBV5-1, the J call TRBJ2-1, with 11 bases identical to TRBD2. The V gene's germline CDR1 is SGHRS and CDR2 YFSETQ. The CDR3 contains 19 residues. J was trimmed by 3 bases and V by 1 base; bases with no gene match: 12. The CDR3 here is CASSLYPLRTSGFYNEQFF. The CDR3 nucleotides are TGCGCCAGCAGCTTGTATCCCCTAAGGACTAGCGGGTTCTACAATGAGCAGTTCTTC. Full variable domain (missing parts from reference TRBV5-1 and TRBJ2-1): KAGVTQTPRYLIKTRGQQVTLSCSPISGHRSVSWYQQTPGQGLQFLFEYFSETQRNKGNFPGRFSGRQFSNSRSEMNVSTLELGDSALYLCASSLYPLRTSGFYNEQFFGPGTRLTVL.

This clonotype was seen ten or more times. This chain joins TRBV12-3 or TRBV12-4 and TRBJ2-7; no reliable D call. There are 12 residues in the CDR3. V was shortened by 3 bases and J by 6 bases, with 9 bases between the two germline ends. In nucleotides, the CDR3 is TGTGCCAGCAGTTTGCCCGGGTTCGAGCAGTACTTC. Protein: CASSLPGFEQYF.

The sample holds a few counts of this clonotype. This rearrangement joins TRBV7-3 to TRBJ1-2; TRBD1 is a possible D gene (5 bases). Trimming removed 2 bases at V and 8 bases at J, with 12 bases between. This CDR3 has 13 amino acids. CDR1 SGHTA and CDR2 FQGTGA come from the germline V gene. This CDR3 is CASSLGAGLGYTF. As DNA, the CDR3 is TGTGCCAGCAGCTTAGGCGCAGGGCTCGGCTACACCTTC.

This clonotype occurred a few times. This chain uses TRBV24-1 with TRBJ2-2, with 9 bases fitting TRBD1. The CDR3 has 18 amino acids. CDR1 is KGHDR, CDR2 SFDVKD, per germline. The J segment lost 4 bases and the V segment lost 4 bases, leaving 12 bases of the junction unmatched. Written as DNA, the CDR3 is TGTGCCACCAGTGAACCTCGCCCGGGGACAGGGAGCACCGGGGAGCTGTTTTTT. This encodes CATSEPRPGTGSTGELFF.